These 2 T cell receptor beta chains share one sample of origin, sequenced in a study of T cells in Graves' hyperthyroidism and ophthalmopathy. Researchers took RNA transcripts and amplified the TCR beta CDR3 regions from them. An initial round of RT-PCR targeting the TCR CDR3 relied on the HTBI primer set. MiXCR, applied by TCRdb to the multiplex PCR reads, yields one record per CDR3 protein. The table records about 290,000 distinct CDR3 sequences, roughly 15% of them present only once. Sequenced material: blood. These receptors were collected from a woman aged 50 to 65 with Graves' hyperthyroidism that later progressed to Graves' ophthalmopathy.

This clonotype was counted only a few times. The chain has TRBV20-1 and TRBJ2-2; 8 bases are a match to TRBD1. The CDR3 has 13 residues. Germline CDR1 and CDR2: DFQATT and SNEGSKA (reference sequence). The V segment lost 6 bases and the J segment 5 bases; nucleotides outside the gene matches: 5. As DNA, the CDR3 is TGCAGTGCCACGAACAGGGGGACCGGGGAGCTGTTTTTT. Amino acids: CSATNRGTGELFF.

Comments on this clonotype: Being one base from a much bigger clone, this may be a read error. CDR3 coding DNA: TGTGCCAGCGGTTTTCAGGGCCCAATGAGGAATCAGCCCCAGCATTTT. Residues: CASGFQGPMRNQPQHF. V gene TRBV28 combines with J gene TRBJ1-5, with D maybe TRBD1 (5 bases). Germline V gene data show CDR1 as MDHEN and CDR2 as SYDVKM. This CDR3 is 16 amino acids long.